This T cell receptor (beta chain) comes out of a study of metastatic and nonmetastatic thyroid tumors (dated by TCRdb to the early 2020s). Context from the whole study: The researchers compared repertoires between peripheral blood samples and tumor or nodule tissue samples from patients with malignant or benign thyroid disease.

The library came from PCR. Sequencing was performed on an Illumina HiSeq 4000. High-throughput sequencing was used to profile the CDR3 region of the TCR beta-chain in every patient. On the study's bioinformatics: A classifier to discriminate distant-metastatic papillary thyroid cancer patients was built from CDR3 differences across clinicopathological groups. The Shannon index was used to measure repertoire diversity, and the Morisita-Horn index was used to measure how similar tumor and blood repertoires were. TCRdb reran the public reads through fastp at Q25 and MiXCR, keeping productive beta chains. The authors' filters were not applied to this entry. In this sample the table shows 45,000 to 50,000 clones, more than 20% of which occur a single time. Jointly, the top ten make up under 4% of the sample. This clone was detected many times. Its antigen is still unknown. No base-level quality is on record; no much larger clone is a single base apart.

V has 7 bases trimmed and J has 0 bases trimmed; junction bases matching no gene number 4. Including the terminal cysteine and phenylalanine, the CDR3 comprises 14 residues. Only the CDR3 DNA is retained, 42 bases long and in frame from the first base. CDR1 is given as KGHDR and CDR2 as SFDVKD, both from the germline V gene. Study-wide findings and limitations: In both blood and tumor samples, TCR beta diversity was reported to be significantly higher in malignant tumors than in benign nodules.

None of the patients had been given any treatment before thyroid surgery. The study retrospectively analysed patient clinical samples collected from about 2011 to 2018 using T-cell receptor beta sequencing. This receptor chain uses TRBV24-1 and TRBJ1-1, with 7 junctional bases fitting TRBD1. This TCR derives from a male donor with papillary thyroid cancer or a benign thyroid nodule (not recorded which). Some clones in this sample may be carry-over from other donors' samples. Sequenced sample: blood. DNA sequence: TGTGCCACCAGCCTAACAGGGGTGAACACTGAAGCTTTCTTT. Translation gives CATSLTGVNTEAFF.